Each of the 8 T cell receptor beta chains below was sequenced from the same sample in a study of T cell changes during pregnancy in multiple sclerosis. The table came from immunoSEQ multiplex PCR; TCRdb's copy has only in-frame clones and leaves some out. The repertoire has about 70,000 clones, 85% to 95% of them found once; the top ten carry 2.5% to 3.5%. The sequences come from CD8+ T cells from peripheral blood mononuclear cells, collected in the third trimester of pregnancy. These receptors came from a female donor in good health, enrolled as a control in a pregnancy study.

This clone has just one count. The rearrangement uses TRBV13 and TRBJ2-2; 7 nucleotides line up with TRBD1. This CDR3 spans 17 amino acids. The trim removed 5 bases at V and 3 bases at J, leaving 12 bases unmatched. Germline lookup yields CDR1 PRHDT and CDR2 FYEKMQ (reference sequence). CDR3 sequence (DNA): TGTGCCAGCAGCCCCTTCGGACAGGCGGGCGACACCGGGGAGCTGTTTTTT. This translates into CASSPFGQAGDTGELFF. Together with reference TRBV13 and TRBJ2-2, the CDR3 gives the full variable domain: AAGVIQSPRHLIKEKRETATLKCYPIPRHDTVYWYQQGPGQDPQFLISFYEKMQSDKGSIPDRFSAQQFSDYHSELNMSSLELGDSALYFCASSPFGQAGDTGELFFGEGSRLTVL.

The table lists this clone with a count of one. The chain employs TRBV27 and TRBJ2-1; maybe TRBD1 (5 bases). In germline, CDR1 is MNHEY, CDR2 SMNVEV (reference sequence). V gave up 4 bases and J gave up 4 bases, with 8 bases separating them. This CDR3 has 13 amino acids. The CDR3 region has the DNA TGTGCCAGCAGTTCCTCAGGGTACAATGAGCAGTTCTTC. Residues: CASSSSGYNEQFF.

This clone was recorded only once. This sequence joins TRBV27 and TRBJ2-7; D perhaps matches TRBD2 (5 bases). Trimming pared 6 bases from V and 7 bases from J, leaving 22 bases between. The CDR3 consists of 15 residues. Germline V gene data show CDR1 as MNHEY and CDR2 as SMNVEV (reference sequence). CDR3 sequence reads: CASRLHGEGLKEQYF. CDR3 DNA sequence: TGTGCCAGCAGACTTCACGGGGAAGGGCTTAAAGAGCAGTACTTC.

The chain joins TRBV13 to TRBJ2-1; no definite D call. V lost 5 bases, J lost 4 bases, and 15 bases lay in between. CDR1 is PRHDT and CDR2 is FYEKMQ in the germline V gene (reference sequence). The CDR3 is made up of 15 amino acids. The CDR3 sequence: CASSRPVLPYNEQFF. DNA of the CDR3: TGTGCCAGCAGCCGCCCAGTTCTCCCGTACAATGAGCAGTTCTTC.

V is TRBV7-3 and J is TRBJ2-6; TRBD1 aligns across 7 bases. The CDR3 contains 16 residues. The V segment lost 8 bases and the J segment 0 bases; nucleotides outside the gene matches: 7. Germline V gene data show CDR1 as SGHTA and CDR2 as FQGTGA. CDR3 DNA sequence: TGTGCCAGCGCCGACAGGGAGAGCTCTGGGGCCAACGTCCTGACTTTC. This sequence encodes CASADRESSGANVLTF.

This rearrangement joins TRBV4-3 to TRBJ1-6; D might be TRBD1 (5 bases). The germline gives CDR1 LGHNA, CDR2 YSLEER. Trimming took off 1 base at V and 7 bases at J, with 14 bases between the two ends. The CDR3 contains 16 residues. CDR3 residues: CASSQVRAGPNSPLHF. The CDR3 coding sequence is TGCGCCAGCAGCCAAGTTAGAGCAGGGCCGAATTCACCCCTCCACTTT.

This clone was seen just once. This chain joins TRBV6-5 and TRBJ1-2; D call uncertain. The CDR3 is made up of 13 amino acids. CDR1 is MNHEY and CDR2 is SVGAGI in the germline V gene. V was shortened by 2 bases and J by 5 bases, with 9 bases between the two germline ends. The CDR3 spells CASSYGLLYGYTF. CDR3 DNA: TGTGCCAGCAGTTACGGCCTTTTGTATGGCTACACCTTC.

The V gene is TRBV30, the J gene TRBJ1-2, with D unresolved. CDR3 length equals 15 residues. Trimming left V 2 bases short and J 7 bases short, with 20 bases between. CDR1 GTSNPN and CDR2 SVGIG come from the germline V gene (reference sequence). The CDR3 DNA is TGTGCCTGGAGTTTCCCCGGCGGTGCGCGGGGTGGCTACACCTTC. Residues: CAWSFPGGARGGYTF. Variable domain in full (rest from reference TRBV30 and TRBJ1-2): SQTIHQWPATLVQPVGSPLSLECTVEGTSNPNLYWYRQAAGRGLQLLFYSVGIGQISSEVPQNLSASRPQDRQFILSSKKLLLSDSGFYLCAWSFPGGARGGYTFGSGTRLTVV.